This is a list of T cell receptor beta chains from one sample in a study of somatic mutations in cytotoxic T cells in rheumatoid arthritis. Produced via immunoSEQ multiplex PCR; TCRdb's table is partial and in-frame only. The sample has around 3,200 clones, roughly four fifths seen once. Sequences were obtained from CD8+ T cells sorted from blood. These receptors were collected from a man aged 40-50 years with rheumatoid arthritis. The CDR3 runs from the conserved cysteine through the conserved F or W. A D gene is named only where the DNA matches it firmly. Some rows have no size entry. The others give once, few or many, or a class for an expanded clone.

TRBJ2-7,15,TRBV1,-,-,TGCGCCAGCAGCCAATCTTCTAGCGGGAGCTACGAGCAGTACTTC,CASSQSSSGSYEQYF
TRBJ1-1,13,TRBV29-1,-,-,TGCAGCGGGGGATGGGGGCCGGACACTGAAGCTTTCTTT,CSGGWGPDTEAFF
TRBJ2-5,13,TRBV14,-,-,TGTGCCAGCAGCCGGGGAACTAGAGAGACCCAGTACTTC,CASSRGTRETQYF
TRBJ1-3,15,TRBV6-6,-,-,TGTGCCAGCAGTTACTCGCGTCCCTCTGGAAACACCATATATTTT,CASSYSRPSGNTIYF
TRBJ2-7,15,TRBV4-1,-,TRBD2,TGCGCCAGCAGCCAAGGTCTGGGAGGGCCTTACGAGCAGTACTTC,CASSQGLGGPYEQYF
TRBJ2-7,15,TRBV7-6,-,TRBD2,TGCGCCAGCAGCCAATCTTCTAGCGGGAGCTACGAGCAGTACTTC,CASSQSSSGSYEQYF
TRBJ2-5,14,TRBV30,-,-,TGTGCCTCAGCCACATCAGGGGTAGGGGAGACCCAGTACTTC,CASATSGVGETQYF
TRBJ2-7,13,TRBV27,-,-,TGTGCCGCAGGGACCAACACAGGGTCCGAGCAGTACTTC,CAAGTNTGSEQYF
TRBJ1-2,11,TRBV5-4,-,-,TGTGCCAGCAGCGACGGGTATGGCTACACCTTC,CASSDGYGYTF
TRBJ1-2,14,TRBV7-8,-,-,TGTGCCAGCAGCCCCGGTTCTACTAACTATGGCTACACCTTC,CASSPGSTNYGYTF
TRBJ2-3,16,TRBV6-4,once,TRBD2,TGTGCCAGCAGTGAAGGTAGCGGGAGGGCCACGGATACGCAGTATTTT,CASSEGSGRATDTQYF
TRBJ1-4,12,TRBV29-1,-,TRBD1,TGCAGCGTTGAGGAGGGGACAGGGGGCGAGTTTTTT,CSVEEGTGGEFF
TRBJ1-2,14,TRBV29-1,-,TRBD1,TGCAGCGTCCTCGGACAGGGTGGTGACTATGGCTACACCTTC,CSVLGQGGDYGYTF
TRBJ2-1,16,TRBV9,once,-,TGTGCCAGCAGCGTAGTCTTAAAAGCTCCTGGCAATGAGCAGTTCTTC,CASSVVLKAPGNEQFF
TRBJ2-7,13,TRBV27,-,TRBD2,TGTGCCAGCAGTTTACGACTAGCAGGGGAGCAGTACTTC,CASSLRLAGEQYF
TRBJ2-3,16,TRBV9,-,-,TGTGCCAGCAGCCAGGTTCGGATTACTAGCACAGATACGCAGTATTTT,CASSQVRITSTDTQYF
TRBJ1-2,13,TRBV5-1,-,-,TGCGCCGCCACGGGACGGGGGAGACATGGCTACACCTTC,CAATGRGRHGYTF
TRBJ2-7,14,TRBV7-2,-,-,TGTGCCAGCAGCCGGGATAGAGAAATCCACGAGCAGTACTTC,CASSRDREIHEQYF
TRBJ2-3,15,TRBV10-1,large,TRBD2,TGCGCCAGCAGTGAGGGAGCGGGAGACACAGATACGCAGTATTTT,CASSEGAGDTDTQYF
TRBJ2-5,15,TRBV28,-,-,TGTGCCAGCAGCCACACCAGGGTGAGACAAGAGACCCAGTACTTC,CASSHTRVRQETQYF
TRBJ1-4,16,TRBV27,-,-,TGTGCCAGCAGTCAGGAGGGGTCTAAGGATAATGAAAAACTGTTTTTT,CASSQEGSKDNEKLFF
TRBJ1-5,14,TRBV6-1,-,-,TGTGCCAGCAGTGACAGGGAAGGCAATCAGCCCCAGCATTTT,CASSDREGNQPQHF
TRBJ2-1,13,TRBV30,few,-,TGTGCCTGGAGTGTACATGGGGCGGATGAGCAGTTCTTC,CAWSVHGADEQFF
TRBJ1-5,21,TRBV15,-,-,TGTGCCACCAGCGGTGGACCCGGGGATTCACAGTCGCTCTTAAGGAATCAGCCCCAGCATTTT,CATSGGPGDSQSLLRNQPQHF
TRBJ2-7,15,TRBV11-2,-,-,TGTGCCAGCAGCTCCTTGGGCCTAGCCTCCTACGAGCAGTACTTC,CASSSLGLASYEQYF
TRBJ2-7,16,TRBV11-2,-,-,TGTGCCAGCAGCTCAAGATCGGGCCAGCGGACCTACGAGCAGTACTTC,CASSSRSGQRTYEQYF
TRBJ2-7,12,TRBV5-4,once,-,TGTGCCAGCAGCTTTGGCATAAACGAGCAGTACTTC,CASSFGINEQYF